The 23 T cell receptor beta chains presented below share a single source sample, sequenced in a study of blood T cell repertoires in COVID-19. Sequencing used immunoSEQ multiplex PCR; TCRdb keeps in-frame clones, though not all of them. The sample records 650,000 to 800,000 clones, over 80% being singletons. The sequenced sample consisted of peripheral blood. The receptors come from a woman younger than 35 with acute or convalescent COVID-19.

The V call is TRBV5-8, the J call TRBJ1-1; no clear D. The V end lost 6 bases, the J end lost 8 bases, and 14 bases lay between the germline ends. In germline, CDR1 is SGHTS, CDR2 YDEGEE. CDR3 length: 12 residues. The CDR3: CASNMWAGEAFF. DNA for the CDR3: TGTGCCAGCAACATGTGGGCGGGGGAAGCTTTCTTT.

This rearrangement joins TRBV27 to TRBJ1-1, with unresolved D. CDR1 is MNHEY and CDR2 is SMNVEV in the germline V gene (reference sequence). CDR3 length: 16 residues. V shed 5 bases and J shed 5 bases, with 21 bases lying between them. Here the CDR3 reads CASSPTVLDWITEAFF. CDR3 bases: TGTGCCAGCAGTCCAACAGTACTAGATTGGATAACTGAAGCTTTCTTT.

The chain carries TRBV11-2 and TRBJ2-1; TRBD2 matches at 9 bases. The CDR3 extends over 15 amino acids. Looked up from germline, CDR1 is SGHAT and CDR2 is FQNNGV. V was clipped by 5 bases and J by 2 bases; unmatched bases: 4. The CDR3 sequence: CASSPLAGPYNEQFF. CDR3 in DNA: TGTGCCAGCAGCCCGCTAGCGGGGCCCTACAATGAGCAGTTCTTC. The complete variable domain, with remaining parts taken from reference TRBV11-2 and TRBJ2-1, reads EAGVAQSPRYKIIEKRQSVAFWCNPISGHATLYWYQQILGQGPKLLIQFQNNGVVDDSQLPKDRFSAERLKGVDSTLKIQPAKLEDSAVYLCASSPLAGPYNEQFFGPGTRLTVL.

V usage is TRBV5-6 and J usage is TRBJ1-2; possible D gene TRBD1, 5 bases. Trimming removed 0 bases from V and 2 bases from J, with 11 bases in between. CDR1 is SGHDT and CDR2 is YYEEEE in the germline V gene. This CDR3 region has 15 residues. The CDR3: CASSLVQGRNYGYTF. Here the CDR3 DNA reads TGTGCCAGCAGCTTGGTTCAGGGCAGAAACTATGGCTACACCTTC.

The rearrangement uses TRBV5-4 and TRBJ2-5; 9 bases line up with TRBD2. V trimming: 4 bases; J trimming: 4 bases; junction bases outside the gene matches: 11. Germline CDR1 is SGHNT and CDR2 is YYREEE (reference sequence). The CDR3 runs 16 residues. Here the CDR3 reads CASSRGLAGGRETQYF. CDR3 sequence (DNA): TGTGCCAGCAGCCGGGGGTTGGCGGGGGGGCGAGAGACCCAGTACTTC.

The gene calls are TRBV29-1 and TRBJ1-1; D is uncertain. The CDR3 runs to 14 residues. V was clipped by 4 bases and J by 1 base, with 13 bases between them. Germline assignment: CDR1 SQVTM and CDR2 ANQGSEA. DNA for the CDR3: TGCAGCGTTGGAAAGCGGGTTTCGAACACTGAAGCTTTCTTT. Translating it yields CSVGKRVSNTEAFF.

V and J are TRBV19 and TRBJ2-1; D not resolved. Per germline, CDR1 LNHDA and CDR2 SQIVND (reference sequence). V dropped 7 bases and J dropped 7 bases, with 8 bases sitting between them. This CDR3 spans 11 amino acids. The CDR3 DNA is TGTGCCAGTACGCGTCTGAATGAGCAGTTCTTC. It codes for CASTRLNEQFF.

Remarks on this clone: The sample has other DNA sequences that encode this CDR3 too. The rearrangement links TRBV19 to TRBJ2-7; D remains ambiguous. CDR1 is LNHDA and CDR2 is SQIVND in the germline V gene (reference sequence). The CDR3 totals 14 residues. Between the trimmed V and J ends, which lost 1 base and 1 base, there was a span of 8 bases. The CDR3 sequence: CASSIAGSSYEQYF. In DNA form, the CDR3 reads TGTGCCAGTAGTATAGCCGGTTCATCCTACGAGCAGTACTTC.

This rearrangement joins TRBV9 to TRBJ2-3; 10 bases agree with TRBD1. CDR3 length equals 17 residues. V lost 6 bases and J lost 4; bases outside the gene matches: 14. Germline-derived CDR1 and CDR2 are SGDLS and YYNGEE. CDR3 DNA: TGTGCCAGCAACCATCCCGGGACAGGGGCGAGGTCAGATACGCAGTATTTT. It codes for CASNHPGTGARSDTQYF.

The CDR3, as DNA: TGTGCCAGCATCCCGGACAGGGAAAACACCGGGGAGCTGTTTTTT. It translates to CASIPDRENTGELFF. The chain links TRBV6-5 to TRBJ2-2, with TRBD1 matching over 8 bases. The CDR3 totals 15 residues. Germline CDR1 is MNHEY and CDR2 is SVGAGI. The trim removed 7 bases at V and 2 bases at J, leaving 6 bases unmatched.

The rearrangement links TRBV5-1 to TRBJ1-2; no firm D call. Germline V gene lookup returns CDR1 SGHRS and CDR2 YFSETQ. The CDR3 spans 14 residues. Trimming shortened V by 6 bases and J by 2 bases, and 14 bases separated the two germline ends. The CDR3 coding sequence is TGCGCCAGCATGGCGACTGCGGGAAACTATGGCTACACCTTC. It encodes CASMATAGNYGYTF.

This rearrangement joins TRBV2 to TRBJ2-5; no reliable D call. The CDR3 extends over 13 amino acids. Germline V gives CDR1 SNHLY, CDR2 FYNNEI. The V and J ends lost 3 bases and 5 bases respectively, with 10 bases between them. The CDR3 DNA reads as TGTGCCAGCAGTGAGAATCGCGGTGAGACCCAGTACTTC. Encoded protein: CASSENRGETQYF.

This clone was recorded once. V usage is TRBV9 and J usage is TRBJ2-1; 7 bases align to TRBD2. Trimming cost V 0 bases and J 1 base; bases outside gene matches: 4. The CDR3 extends over 16 amino acids. CDR1 is SGDLS and CDR2 is YYNGEE in the germline V gene. The CDR3, as DNA: TGTGCCAGCAGCGTAGGCGGGGGAACGTCCTACAATGAGCAGTTCTTC. This codes for CASSVGGGTSYNEQFF.

The rearrangement uses TRBV14 and TRBJ1-1; D might be TRBD1 (6 bases). The germline CDR1 and CDR2 sequences are SGHDN and FVKESK. V was clipped by 1 base and J by 3 bases, with 12 bases between them. This CDR3 has 15 amino acids. CDR3 sequence: CASSQVTGLYTEAFF. The CDR3 DNA is TGTGCCAGCAGCCAAGTTACAGGGCTGTACACTGAAGCTTTCTTT.

The rearrangement links TRBV5-5 to TRBJ1-1; 7 bases map to TRBD1. Germline assignment: CDR1 SGHKS and CDR2 YYEKEE (reference sequence). V trimming: 0 bases; J trimming: 0 bases; junction bases outside the gene matches: 11. The CDR3 is made up of 18 amino acids. The CDR3 bases are TGTGCCAGCAGCTTGGCGGACAGGAGGAGAGGATTGAACACTGAAGCTTTCTTT. Translation: CASSLADRRRGLNTEAFF.

The V and J genes are TRBV27 and TRBJ1-1; a possible D gene is TRBD1 (6 bases). The CDR3 loop spans 12 amino acids. V lost 5 bases and J 11 bases, leaving 15 bases between the germline ends. Germline CDR1 and CDR2: MNHEY and SMNVEV (reference sequence). The CDR3 sequence is CASSPGGGEAFF. The CDR3 nucleotides read TGTGCCAGCAGTCCGGGAGGGGGTGAGGCTTTCTTT.

The chain is built from TRBV6-5 and TRBJ2-7; 7 positions agree with TRBD1. The germline gives CDR1 MNHEY, CDR2 SVGAGI. This CDR3 has 13 amino acids. With 8 bases clipped from V and 0 bases from J, the junction kept 4 bases outside the gene matches. This CDR3 is CASGTDRSYEQYF. The CDR3 bases are TGTGCCAGCGGGACAGACCGCTCCTACGAGCAGTACTTC.

The CDR3 DNA reads TGTGCCAGCAGCTTCCGGACTAGCAAAGAGACCCAGTACTTC. Protein: CASSFRTSKETQYF. The rearrangement joins TRBV11-2 to TRBJ2-5; 8 positions match TRBD2. The CDR3 sequence is 14 residues long. Germline CDR1 is SGHAT and CDR2 is FQNNGV. V was pared by 3 bases and J by 3 bases, with 3 bases of the junction left unmatched. Full variable domain (outside the CDR3, taken from reference TRBV11-2 and TRBJ2-5): EAGVAQSPRYKIIEKRQSVAFWCNPISGHATLYWYQQILGQGPKLLIQFQNNGVVDDSQLPKDRFSAERLKGVDSTLKIQPAKLEDSAVYLCASSFRTSKETQYFGPGTRLLVL.

V and J are TRBV30 and TRBJ1-1; maybe TRBD1 (5 bases). Per germline, CDR1 GTSNPN and CDR2 SVGIG (reference sequence). CDR3 size: 13 residues. V was pared by 5 bases and J by 2 bases, with 12 bases between. The CDR3 DNA sequence: TGTGCCTGGCAGGGACTGAGTAACACTGAAGCTTTCTTT. It encodes CAWQGLSNTEAFF.

The V call is TRBV7-8, the J call TRBJ1-1; D call uncertain. Germline values: CDR1 SGHVS, CDR2 FQNEAQ. V was shortened by 4 bases and J by 2 bases, with 14 bases between the two germline ends. This CDR3 region has 15 residues. CDR3 sequence: CASSYTGIENTEAFF. CDR3 bases: TGTGCCAGCAGCTACACGGGAATCGAAAACACTGAAGCTTTCTTT.

This chain uses TRBV23-1 with TRBJ2-2; D is possibly TRBD1 (5 bases). TRBV23-1 counts as an open reading frame of uncertain function. CDR3 length equals 22 residues. V gave up 3 bases and J gave up 4 bases, with 33 bases separating them. The CDR3 sequence is CASSHHQGRHLGEQKGTGELFF. The CDR3 DNA reads TGCGCCAGCAGTCATCACCAGGGCAGGCACTTAGGAGAACAGAAAGGCACCGGGGAGCTGTTTTTT.

The sample holds a few counts of this clone. This sequence joins TRBV7-2 and TRBJ1-6; TRBD1 agrees at 9 bases. The J segment lost 7 bases and the V segment lost 5 bases, leaving 6 bases of the junction unmatched. CDR1 SGHTA and CDR2 FQGNSA come from the germline V gene. The CDR3 is 15 residues long. CDR3 nucleotides: TGTGCCAGCAGCCGTAGACAGGGGGGCAATTCACCCCTCCACTTT. Protein product: CASSRRQGGNSPLHF.

V gene TRBV7-8 combines with J gene TRBJ1-1; D is unresolved. CDR1 and CDR2 (germline): SGHVS, FQNEAQ. The CDR3 length is 16 residues. The ends were cut back, 5 bases at V and 5 bases at J, with 21 bases in the middle. CDR3 bases: TGTGCCAGCAGCCCACCTTCGGACTACTTAAAGACTGAAGCTTTCTTT. This gives the protein CASSPPSDYLKTEAFF.